The sequence of this T cell receptor (beta chain) was determined in a study of blood T cell repertoires in COVID-19. Study-level information: Material from acute and convalescent COVID-19 was sourced from the United States, Italy and Spain. T cells, B-cell-depleted T cells, or PBMCs provided the cDNA or gDNA that served as material.

This clone was seen just once. CDR1 and CDR2 (germline): MGHRA, YSYEKL. CDR3 length equals 16 residues. Trimming pared 1 base from V and 2 bases from J, leaving 12 bases between. In the authors' methods: Reference gene primer amplification gave estimated nucleated cell counts. Measured with immunoSEQ multiplex PCR; TCRdb has only the in-frame clones, and not every one. V and J calls plus clone size are reproduced from that table; the DNA served to infer D and trimming. The sample lists 50,000 to 60,000 clones, roughly 86% occurring once. This TCR came from a man aged 60 to 69 with active COVID-19. Sequencing used peripheral blood. V and J are TRBV4-1 and TRBJ2-1, with unresolved D. This CDR3 is CASSQVKQTTYNEQFF. CDR3 DNA sequence: TGCGCCAGCAGCCAAGTGAAGCAGACAACCTACAATGAGCAGTTCTTC.